The next 26 T cell receptor beta chains were all read from a single sample in a study of identical twins listed by TCRdb under 2016. The method was 5' RACE. The sequencer was an Illumina HiSeq 2000. TCRdb reprocessed the public reads (quality trimming at Q25 with fastp, clone calling with MiXCR) and kept in-frame beta chains. Each entry is one CDR3 protein sequence, shown with its most common DNA and genes. This sample is represented by roughly 770,000 distinct CDR3 sequences; about 18% of them were singletons. The ten largest clones add up to 10% to 15% of the sample. This sample was shared with a second study, whose subject was T cells expressing NK-cell markers.

Sequences were obtained from PBMCs. All receptors derive from a woman younger than 30 in good health.

The V gene is TRBV5-1, the J gene TRBJ2-3, with D uncertain. This CDR3 comprises 15 residues. Between the trimmed V and J ends, which lost 4 bases and 2 bases, there was a span of 14 bases. Germline V lookup: CDR1 SGHRS, CDR2 YFSETQ. For the CDR3, the DNA is TGCGCCAGCAGCCCCCAAATAACCCCCACAGATACGCAGTATTTT. Protein product: CASSPQITPTDTQYF.

The chain employs TRBV3-1 and TRBJ2-3; 8 nucleotides match TRBD2. V gave up 1 base and J gave up 5 bases; unmatched junction bases: 11. The CDR3 length is 17 residues. Germline V gene sequence: CDR1 LGHDT, CDR2 YNNKEL (reference sequence). The CDR3 here is CASSQGPAGGGQDTQYF. CDR3 nucleotide sequence: TGTGCCAGCAGCCAAGGGCCCGCCGGGGGGGGCCAAGATACGCAGTATTTT.

This clonotype was seen ten or more times. J is TRBJ1-1 and V is TRBV4-1; D not certain. With 4 bases removed from V and 7 bases from J, the gap between germline ends came to 19 bases. This CDR3 is built from 15 residues. Germline V lookup: CDR1 MGHRA, CDR2 YSYEKL. The CDR3 bases are TGCGCCAGCAGCCTCACAGCGAGTACGACCAATGAAGCTTTCTTT. Translation gives CASSLTASTTNEAFF.

This clonotype was observed a few times. This sequence joins TRBV7-9 and TRBJ1-5, with D tentatively TRBD1 (5 bases). The CDR3 loop spans 15 amino acids. V gave up 4 bases and J gave up 0 bases, with 10 bases separating them. Germline values: CDR1 SEHNR, CDR2 FQNEAQ (reference sequence). The CDR3 DNA sequence: TGTGCCAGCAGCTGGGGCGGGCATAGCAATCAGCCCCAGCATTTT. Translation: CASSWGGHSNQPQHF.

This clonotype was observed a few times. The CDR3 sequence is CASGRDWTNNEQFF. The CDR3 DNA reads as TGCGCCAGCGGCCGGGACTGGACTAACAATGAGCAGTTCTTC. This chain links TRBV10-2 with TRBJ2-1, with D possibly TRBD2 on 6 matching bases. Deletions cut 8 bases from V and 5 bases from J, with 16 bases between. The CDR3 extends over 14 amino acids. CDR1 is WSHSY and CDR2 is SAAADI in the germline V gene.

This clonotype was observed a handful of times. V usage is TRBV12-3 or TRBV12-4 and J usage is TRBJ2-1; D is perhaps TRBD1 (5 bases). Trimming left V 3 bases short and J 0 bases short, with 9 bases between. The CDR3 is 15 residues long. This CDR3 is CASSFGRVSYNEQFF. CDR3 bases: TGTGCCAGCAGTTTTGGCAGGGTCTCCTACAATGAGCAGTTCTTC.

CDR3 nucleotides: TGTGCCAGCAGCCCGTGGCAGGGGGACGAAGCTTTCTTT. Translation gives CASSPWQGDEAFF. J is TRBJ1-1 and V is TRBV3-1; 7 positions match TRBD1. The V gene end was trimmed by 4 bases and the J gene end by 8 bases; junction bases not matched to a gene: 7. This CDR3 comprises 13 residues. In germline, CDR1 is LGHDT, CDR2 YNNKEL (reference sequence).

This rearrangement joins TRBV5-1 to TRBJ1-4; D remains ambiguous. This CDR3 is 13 amino acids long. Deletions cut 4 bases from V and 5 bases from J, with 9 bases between. Per the germline V gene, CDR1 is SGHRS and CDR2 is YFSETQ. Here the CDR3 reads CASSVQGNEKLFF. As DNA, the CDR3 is TGCGCCAGCAGCGTACAAGGGAATGAAAAACTGTTTTTT.

This clonotype has only a few counts. The genes are TRBV6-1 and TRBJ2-1; D uncertain. The germline gives CDR1 MNHNS, CDR2 SASEGT. The CDR3 totals 14 residues. Between the trimmed V and J ends, which lost 5 bases and 0 bases, there was a span of 8 bases. The CDR3 DNA reads as TGTGCCAGCAGTCCGTACCACTCCTACAATGAGCAGTTCTTC. This codes for CASSPYHSYNEQFF.

This clonotype was seen a handful of times. This chain connects TRBV2 to TRBJ2-3, with 10 bases lining up with TRBD2. Germline values: CDR1 SNHLY, CDR2 FYNNEI. This CDR3 has 16 residues. With V trimmed by 6 bases and J by 6 bases, 12 bases remained unmatched. The CDR3 loop is CASSTRLRAGGDTQYF. CDR3 sequence (DNA): TGTGCCAGCAGCACCCGTTTGAGAGCGGGAGGGGATACGCAGTATTTT.

This clonotype was seen a few times. The chain is built from TRBV7-8 and TRBJ2-7; D is perhaps TRBD1 or TRBD2 (5 bases each). The ends were cut back, 1 base at V and 0 bases at J, with 22 bases in the middle. Germline V gene sequence: CDR1 SGHVS, CDR2 FQNEAQ. This CDR3 has 19 amino acids. The CDR3 coding sequence is TGTGCCAGCAGCTTAGGGGGGAAAGGGAACGAGTGGAGCTCCTACGAGCAGTACTTC. Its translation: CASSLGGKGNEWSSYEQYF.

The rearrangement links TRBV28 to TRBJ1-4; 7 bases line up with TRBD1. This CDR3 spans 12 amino acids. Germline assignment: CDR1 MDHEN and CDR2 SYDVKM. J gave up 5 bases and V 9 bases, and 3 bases lay outside the gene matches. Written as DNA, the CDR3 is TGTGCCAGTATGACAGGGAATGAAAAACTGTTTTTT. Amino acid sequence: CASMTGNEKLFF. Supplemented by reference TRBV28 and TRBJ1-4, the full variable domain reads DVKVTQSSRYLVKRTGEKVFLECVQDMDHENMFWYRQDPGLGLRLIYFSYDVKMKEKGDIPEGYSVSREKKERFSLILESASTNQTSMYLCASMTGNEKLFFGSGTQLSVL.

This clonotype was picked up a small number of times. The rearrangement joins TRBV20-1 to TRBJ2-1, with TRBD2 identical over 8 bases. The V gene's germline CDR1 is DFQATT and CDR2 SNEGSKA (reference sequence). After removal of 5 bases from V and 4 bases from J, the junction contained 10 bases not matched to a gene. The CDR3 consists of 15 residues. The CDR3 loop is CSAEITSGRYNEQFF. In DNA form, the CDR3 reads TGCAGTGCTGAAATAACTAGCGGCCGATACAATGAGCAGTTCTTC.

This chain uses TRBV20-1 with TRBJ2-3; TRBD2 aligns across 8 bases. The CDR3 sequence is 14 residues long. Germline loops: CDR1 DFQATT, CDR2 SNEGSKA (reference sequence). J was trimmed by 6 bases and V by 5 bases; bases with no gene match: 10. The CDR3 sequence is CSAPIRGGSDTQYF. DNA of the CDR3: TGCAGTGCTCCCATTCGGGGGGGCTCGGATACGCAGTATTTT.

The chain joins TRBV12-3 or TRBV12-4 to TRBJ1-5; D gene unclear. Trimming took off 0 bases at V and 2 bases at J, with 11 bases between the two ends. This CDR3 is 16 amino acids long. The CDR3 reads CASSLAPDWGNQPQHF. The DNA of the CDR3 is TGTGCCAGCAGTTTAGCACCCGACTGGGGCAATCAGCCCCAGCATTTT.

The gene calls are TRBV2 and TRBJ2-7; perhaps TRBD1 as D (5 bases). CDR1 and CDR2 (germline): SNHLY, FYNNEI. V was pared by 5 bases and J by 6 bases, with 8 bases between. The CDR3 covers 11 residues. CDR3 protein: CASSYQGEQYF. The CDR3 DNA sequence: TGTGCCAGCAGTTACCAGGGCGAGCAGTACTTC.

This clonotype has at least ten counts. Written as DNA, the CDR3 is TGTGCCAGCAGCTCAGGGGGACTCTATGGCTACACCTTC. It yields the protein CASSSGGLYGYTF. The chain carries TRBV7-9 and TRBJ1-2, with 7 positions matching TRBD1. J lost 4 bases, V lost 4 bases, and 3 bases had no gene match. CDR3 length: 13 amino acids. Germline V gene sequence: CDR1 SEHNR, CDR2 FQNEAQ (reference sequence).

In its sample, this clonotype was seen a few times. The chain uses TRBV20-1 and TRBJ1-6; TRBD1 matches 7 bases. CDR1 DFQATT and CDR2 SNEGSKA come from the germline V gene (reference sequence). The V and J ends lost 2 bases and 10 bases, in that order; junction bases with no gene match: 5. The CDR3 spans 13 residues. The CDR3 region has the DNA TGCAGTGCTAGACAGGGGGTAGGATCACCCCTCCACTTT. Encoded protein: CSARQGVGSPLHF.

This chain joins TRBV10-3 and TRBJ2-7; 10 bases match TRBD2. There are 15 residues in the CDR3. CDR1 is ENHRY, CDR2 SYGVKD, per germline. With V trimmed by 3 bases and J by 7 bases, 9 bases remained unmatched. The CDR3 nucleotides are TGTGCCATCAGTGACCGGACTAGCGGCTCCCTGGAGCAGTACTTC. Protein: CAISDRTSGSLEQYF.

This chain links TRBV11-3 with TRBJ2-1; D possibly corresponds to TRBD2 (5 bases). Trimming removed 2 bases from V and 12 bases from J, with 20 bases in between. CDR1 and CDR2 (germline): SGHNT, YENEEA. CDR3 size: 15 residues. CDR3 nucleotides: TGTGCCAGCAGCTTATCGGCCGCTAGCTACCTGCGGCAGTTCTTC. Translation gives CASSLSAASYLRQFF.

Only one count was recorded for this clonotype. The genes are TRBV29-1 and TRBJ2-4; D might be TRBD2 (6 bases). Looked up from germline, CDR1 is SQVTM and CDR2 is ANQGSEA. CDR3 length: 13 amino acids. V was cut by 4 bases and J by 2 bases, with 9 bases left in between. The CDR3 sequence is CSVAGGSKNIQYF. For the CDR3, the DNA is TGCAGCGTTGCCGGGGGTTCCAAAAACATTCAGTACTTC. Looking up the rest from reference TRBV29-1 and TRBJ2-4 gives the full variable domain: SAVISQKPSRDICQRGTSLTIQCQVDSQVTMMFWYRQQPGQSLTLIATANQGSEATYESGFVIDKFPISRPNLTFSTLTVSNMSPEDSSIYLCSVAGGSKNIQYFGAGTRLSVL.

This clonotype showed up many times. One end of the junction fails to match germline, which may point to a read error. The V gene is TRBV5-1, the J gene TRBJ2-5; 8 positions match TRBD1. Looked up from germline, CDR1 is SGHRS and CDR2 is YFSETQ. The CDR3 has 13 residues. The CDR3 reads CASSLQGGETQYF. As DNA, the CDR3 is TGTGCCAGCAGTCTACAGGGGGGAGAGACCCAGTACTTC. Full variable domain (remainder filled in from reference TRBV5-1 and TRBJ2-5): KAGVTQTPRYLIKTRGQQVTLSCSPISGHRSVSWYQQTPGQGLQFLFEYFSETQRNKGNFPGRFSGRQFSNSRSEMNVSTLELGDSALYLCASSLQGGETQYFGPGTRLLVL.

The J gene is TRBJ1-5, the V gene TRBV6-4; no reliable D call. V dropped 6 bases and J dropped 5 bases, with 11 bases sitting between them. Germline CDR1 and CDR2: MRHNA and SNTAGT. This CDR3 is built from 13 residues. The CDR3 spells CASRNPGYQPQHF. CDR3 sequence (DNA): TGTGCCAGCAGGAACCCAGGTTATCAGCCCCAGCATTTT.

This clonotype was recorded at least ten times. The chain is built from TRBV5-1 and TRBJ2-1; 8 positions agree with TRBD2. Germline V lookup: CDR1 SGHRS, CDR2 YFSETQ. This CDR3 is built from 16 residues. V lost 6 bases and J lost 0; bases outside the gene matches: 8. The CDR3 nucleotides read TGCGCCAGCATGTTAGGAGCGGGGGTCTCCTACAATGAGCAGTTCTTC. Amino acid sequence: CASMLGAGVSYNEQFF.

This chain joins TRBV10-2 and TRBJ1-5; 7 bases agree with TRBD1. Unmatched junction bases numbered 5, after V lost 7 bases and J lost 5 bases. Germline values: CDR1 WSHSY, CDR2 SAAADI. The CDR3 is 13 amino acids. CDR3 bases: TGCGCCAGCACCTGGGACAGCTATCAGCCCCAGCATTTT. This translates into CASTWDSYQPQHF.

The rearrangement joins TRBV15 to TRBJ2-1, with no clear D. The ends were cut back, 1 base at V and 5 bases at J, with 15 bases in the middle. The CDR3 has 16 residues. CDR1 is LNHNV and CDR2 is YYDKDF in the germline V gene (reference sequence). This CDR3 reads CATSRASIIGDNEQFF. CDR3 in DNA: TGTGCCACCAGCAGAGCCTCAATCATTGGCGACAATGAGCAGTTCTTC. The full variable domain, with the rest looked up from reference TRBV15 and TRBJ2-1, is DAMVIQNPRYQVTQFGKPVTLSCSQTLNHNVMYWYQQKSSQAPKLLFHYYDKDFNNEADTPDNFQSRRPNTSFCFLDIRSPGLGDTAMYLCATSRASIIGDNEQFFGPGTRLTVL.